Below are 2 T cell receptor beta chains sequenced from a single sample in a study of blood T cell repertoires in COVID-19. Measured with immunoSEQ multiplex PCR; TCRdb has only the in-frame clones, and not every one. Here the sample spans 100,000 to 150,000 clones, nearly 70% being singletons. The sequencing sample was made of peripheral blood. Source of these receptors: a woman in her sixties or seventies with acute or convalescent COVID-19.

This clone showed up just once. The chain is built from TRBV24-1 and TRBJ2-2; 9 positions agree with TRBD2. CDR1 and CDR2 (germline): KGHDR, SFDVKD. Unmatched junction bases numbered 8, after V lost 9 bases and J lost 1 base. This CDR3 comprises 16 residues. The CDR3 spells CATGGGRAGNTGELFF. The DNA of the CDR3 is TGTGCCACCGGCGGCGGGAGGGCCGGGAACACCGGGGAGCTGTTTTTT.

V is TRBV15 and J is TRBJ1-3; 7 bases match TRBD1. Losses at the gene ends were 1 base for V and 0 bases for J; bases not matched to a gene: 3. The germline gives CDR1 LNHNV, CDR2 YYDKDF (reference sequence). This CDR3 spans 16 amino acids. For the CDR3, the DNA is TGTGCCACCAGCAGAGGTTCAGGGGGCTCTGGAAACACCATATATTTT. Amino acids: CATSRGSGGSGNTIYF. Full variable domain (rest looked up from reference TRBV15 and TRBJ1-3): DAMVIQNPRYQVTQFGKPVTLSCSQTLNHNVMYWYQQKSSQAPKLLFHYYDKDFNNEADTPDNFQSRRPNTSFCFLDIRSPGLGDTAMYLCATSRGSGGSGNTIYFGEGSWLTVV.